This T cell receptor (beta chain) was sequenced during a study of preoperative IRX-2 immunotherapy in early breast cancer. Assay: immunoSEQ multiplex PCR; the TCRdb copy retains only in-frame clones and omits some. The data show roughly 26,000 clones, about 90% seen once. The CDR3 runs to 14 residues. Per the germline V gene, CDR1 is SNHLY and CDR2 is FYNNEI. Trimming stripped 0 bases from V and 8 bases from J, with 13 bases between. Treatment: preoperative locoregional IRX-2 cytokine immunotherapy. The clonotype comes from a human donor with breast cancer. Sample: tumor tissue, taken after IRX-2 immunotherapy. The rearrangement uses TRBV2 and TRBJ1-1, with D tentatively TRBD1 (5 bases). CDR3 amino acids: CASSEAGQGGEAFF. In DNA, the CDR3 is TGTGCCAGCAGTGAAGCAGGGCAGGGAGGCGAAGCTTTCTTT.